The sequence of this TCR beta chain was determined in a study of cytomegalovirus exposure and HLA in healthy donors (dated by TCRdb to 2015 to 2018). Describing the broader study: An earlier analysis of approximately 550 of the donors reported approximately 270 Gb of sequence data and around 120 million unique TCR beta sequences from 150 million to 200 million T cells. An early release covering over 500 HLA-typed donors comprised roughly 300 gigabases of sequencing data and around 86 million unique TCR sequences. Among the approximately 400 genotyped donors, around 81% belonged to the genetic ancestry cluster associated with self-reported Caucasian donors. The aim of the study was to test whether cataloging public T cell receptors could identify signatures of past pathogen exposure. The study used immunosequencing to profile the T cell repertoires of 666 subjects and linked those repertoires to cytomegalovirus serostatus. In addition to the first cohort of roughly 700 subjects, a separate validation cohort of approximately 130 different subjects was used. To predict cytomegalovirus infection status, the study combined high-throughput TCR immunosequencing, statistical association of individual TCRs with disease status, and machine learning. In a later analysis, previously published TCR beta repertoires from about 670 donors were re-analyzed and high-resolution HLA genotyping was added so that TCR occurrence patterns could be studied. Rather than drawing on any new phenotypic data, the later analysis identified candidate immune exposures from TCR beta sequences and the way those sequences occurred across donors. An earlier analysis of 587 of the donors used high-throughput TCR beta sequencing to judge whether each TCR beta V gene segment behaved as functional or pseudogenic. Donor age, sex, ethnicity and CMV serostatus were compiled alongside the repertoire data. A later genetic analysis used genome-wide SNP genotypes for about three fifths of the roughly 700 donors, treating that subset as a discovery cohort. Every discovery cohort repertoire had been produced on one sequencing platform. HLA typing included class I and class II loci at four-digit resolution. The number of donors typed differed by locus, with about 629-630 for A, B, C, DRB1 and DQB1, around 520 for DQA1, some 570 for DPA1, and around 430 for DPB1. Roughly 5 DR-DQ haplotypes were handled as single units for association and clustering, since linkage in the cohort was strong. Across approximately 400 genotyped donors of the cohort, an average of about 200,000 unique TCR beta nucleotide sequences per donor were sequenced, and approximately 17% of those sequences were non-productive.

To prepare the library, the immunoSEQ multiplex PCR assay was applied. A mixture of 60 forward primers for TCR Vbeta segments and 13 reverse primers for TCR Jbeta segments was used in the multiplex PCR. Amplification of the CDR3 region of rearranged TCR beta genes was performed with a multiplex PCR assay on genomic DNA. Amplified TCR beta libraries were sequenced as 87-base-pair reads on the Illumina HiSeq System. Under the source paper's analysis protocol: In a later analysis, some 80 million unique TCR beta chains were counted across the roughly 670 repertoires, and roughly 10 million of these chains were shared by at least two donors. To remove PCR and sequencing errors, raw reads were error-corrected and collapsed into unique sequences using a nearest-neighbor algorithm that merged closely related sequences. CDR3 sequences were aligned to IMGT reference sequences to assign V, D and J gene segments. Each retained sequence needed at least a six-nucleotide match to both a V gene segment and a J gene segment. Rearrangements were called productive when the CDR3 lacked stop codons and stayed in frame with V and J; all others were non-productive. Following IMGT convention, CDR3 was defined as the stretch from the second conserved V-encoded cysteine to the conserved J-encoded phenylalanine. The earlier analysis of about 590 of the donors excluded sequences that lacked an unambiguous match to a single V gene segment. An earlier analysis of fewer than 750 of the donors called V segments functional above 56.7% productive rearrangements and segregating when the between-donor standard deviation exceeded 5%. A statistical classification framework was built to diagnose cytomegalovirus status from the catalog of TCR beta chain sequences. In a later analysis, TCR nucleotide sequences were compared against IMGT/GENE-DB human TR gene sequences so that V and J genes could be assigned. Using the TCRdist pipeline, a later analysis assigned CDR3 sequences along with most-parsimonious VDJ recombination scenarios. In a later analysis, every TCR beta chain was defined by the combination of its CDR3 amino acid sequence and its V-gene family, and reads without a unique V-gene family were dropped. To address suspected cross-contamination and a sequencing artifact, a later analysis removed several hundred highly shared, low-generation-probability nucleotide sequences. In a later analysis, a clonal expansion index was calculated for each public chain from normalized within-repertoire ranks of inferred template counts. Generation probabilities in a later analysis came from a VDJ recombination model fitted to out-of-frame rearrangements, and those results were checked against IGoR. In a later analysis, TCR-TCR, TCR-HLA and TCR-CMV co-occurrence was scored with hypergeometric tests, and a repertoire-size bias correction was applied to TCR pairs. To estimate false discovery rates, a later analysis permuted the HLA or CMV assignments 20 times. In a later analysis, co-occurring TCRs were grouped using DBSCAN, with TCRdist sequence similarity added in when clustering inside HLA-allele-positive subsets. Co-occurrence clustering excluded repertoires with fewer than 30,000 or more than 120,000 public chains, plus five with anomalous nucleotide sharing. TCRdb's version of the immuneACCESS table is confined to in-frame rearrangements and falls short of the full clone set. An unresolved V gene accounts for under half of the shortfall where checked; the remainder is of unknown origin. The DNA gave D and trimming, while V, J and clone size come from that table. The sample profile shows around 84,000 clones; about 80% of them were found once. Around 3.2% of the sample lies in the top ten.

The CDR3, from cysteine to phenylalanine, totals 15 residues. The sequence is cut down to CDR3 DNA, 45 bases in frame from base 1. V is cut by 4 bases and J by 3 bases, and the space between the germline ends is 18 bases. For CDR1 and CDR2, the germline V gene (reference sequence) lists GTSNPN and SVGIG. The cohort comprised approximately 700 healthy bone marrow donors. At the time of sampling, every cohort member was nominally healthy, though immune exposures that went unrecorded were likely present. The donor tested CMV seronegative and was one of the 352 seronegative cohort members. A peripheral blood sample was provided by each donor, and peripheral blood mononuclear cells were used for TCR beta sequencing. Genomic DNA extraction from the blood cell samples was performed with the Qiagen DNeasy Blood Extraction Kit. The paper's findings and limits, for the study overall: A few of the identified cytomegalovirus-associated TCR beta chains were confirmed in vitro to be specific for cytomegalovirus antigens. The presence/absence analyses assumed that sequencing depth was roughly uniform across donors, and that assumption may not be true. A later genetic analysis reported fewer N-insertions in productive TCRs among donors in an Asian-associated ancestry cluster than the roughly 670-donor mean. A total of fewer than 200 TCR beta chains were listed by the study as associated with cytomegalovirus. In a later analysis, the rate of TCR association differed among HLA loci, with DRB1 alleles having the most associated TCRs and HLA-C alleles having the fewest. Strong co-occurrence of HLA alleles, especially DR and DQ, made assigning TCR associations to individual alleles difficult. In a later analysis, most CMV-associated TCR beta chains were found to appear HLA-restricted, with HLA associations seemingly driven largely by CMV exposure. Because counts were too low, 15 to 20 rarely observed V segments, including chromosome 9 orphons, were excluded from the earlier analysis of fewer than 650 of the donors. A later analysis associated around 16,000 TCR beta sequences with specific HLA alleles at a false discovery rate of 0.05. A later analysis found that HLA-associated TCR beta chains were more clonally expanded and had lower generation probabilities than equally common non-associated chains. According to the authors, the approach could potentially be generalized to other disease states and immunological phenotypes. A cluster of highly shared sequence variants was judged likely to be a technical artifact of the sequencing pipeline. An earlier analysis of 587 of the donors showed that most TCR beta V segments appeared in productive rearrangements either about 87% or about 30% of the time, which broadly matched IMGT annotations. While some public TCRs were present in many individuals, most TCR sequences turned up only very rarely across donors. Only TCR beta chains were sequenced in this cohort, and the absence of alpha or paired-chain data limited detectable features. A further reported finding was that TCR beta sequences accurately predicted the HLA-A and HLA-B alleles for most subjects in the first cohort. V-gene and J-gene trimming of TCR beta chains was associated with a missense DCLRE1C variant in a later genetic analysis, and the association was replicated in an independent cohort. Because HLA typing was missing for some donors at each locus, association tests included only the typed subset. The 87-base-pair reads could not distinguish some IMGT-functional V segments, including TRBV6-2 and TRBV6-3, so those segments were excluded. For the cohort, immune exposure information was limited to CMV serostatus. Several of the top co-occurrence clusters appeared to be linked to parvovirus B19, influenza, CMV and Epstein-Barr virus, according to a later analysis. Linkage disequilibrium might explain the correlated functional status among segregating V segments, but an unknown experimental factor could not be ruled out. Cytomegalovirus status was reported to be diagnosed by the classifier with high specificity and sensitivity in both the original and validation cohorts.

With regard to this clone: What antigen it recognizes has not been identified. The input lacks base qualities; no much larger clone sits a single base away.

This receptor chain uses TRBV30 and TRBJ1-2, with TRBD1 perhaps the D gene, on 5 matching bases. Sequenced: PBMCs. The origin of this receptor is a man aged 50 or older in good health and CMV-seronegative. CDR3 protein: CAWTKDISADYGYTF. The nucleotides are TGTGCCTGGACAAAGGACATTTCCGCCGACTATGGCTACACCTTC. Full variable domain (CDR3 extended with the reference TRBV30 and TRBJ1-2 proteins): SQTIHQWPATLVQPVGSPLSLECTVEGTSNPNLYWYRQAAGRGLQLLFYSVGIGQISSEVPQNLSASRPQDRQFILSSKKLLLSDSGFYLCAWTKDISADYGYTFGSGTRLTVV.